This TCR beta chain was profiled in a study of PD-L1 blockade in urothelial cancer. Study at large: The researchers analyzed blood 3 weeks (second dose) and 6 weeks after treatment start. The median number of T cells present in blood samples was approximately 130,000.

CDR1 and CDR2 from the germline V gene are SQVTM and ANQGSEA. V lost 6 bases to trimming and J lost 0 bases, with 21 bases between them. This CDR3 comprises 18 residues. Time point in this sample: peripheral blood 6 weeks after treatment start. Between 1 and 8 samples per patient were obtained, pretreatment and on-treatment. The assay was immunoSEQ multiplex PCR, and TCRdb's table has in-frame clones only and misses some. Of about 30,000 clones in the sample, approximately 90% were seen once. The rearrangement joins TRBV29-1 to TRBJ2-6; D may be TRBD2 (7 bases). This clonotype originated in a man older than 75 with urothelial cancer. The sequencing used PBMCs, collected around atezolizumab (anti-PD-L1) treatment. The CDR3 DNA reads TGCAGCGTCCTAGGCGGGGGCAGGGCCGTCTCTGGGGCCAACGTCCTGACTTTC. It codes for CSVLGGGRAVSGANVLTF.